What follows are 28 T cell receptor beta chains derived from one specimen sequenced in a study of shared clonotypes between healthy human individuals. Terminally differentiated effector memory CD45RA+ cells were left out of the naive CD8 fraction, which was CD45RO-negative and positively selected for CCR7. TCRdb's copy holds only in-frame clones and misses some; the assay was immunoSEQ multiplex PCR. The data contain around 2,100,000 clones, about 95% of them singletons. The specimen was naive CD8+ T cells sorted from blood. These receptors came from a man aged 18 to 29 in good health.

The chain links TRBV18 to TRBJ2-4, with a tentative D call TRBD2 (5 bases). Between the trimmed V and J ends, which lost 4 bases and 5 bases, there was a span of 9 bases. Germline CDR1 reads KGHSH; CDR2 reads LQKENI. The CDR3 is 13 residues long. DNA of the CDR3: TGTGCCAGCTCACAAGAGGGCGAAAACATTCAGTACTTC. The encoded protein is CASSQEGENIQYF.

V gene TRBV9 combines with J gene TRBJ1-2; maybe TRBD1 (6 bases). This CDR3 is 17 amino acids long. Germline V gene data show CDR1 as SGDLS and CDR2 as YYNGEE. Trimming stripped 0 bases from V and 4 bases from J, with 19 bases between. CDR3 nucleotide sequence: TGTGCCAGCAGCGTAGGTCGGAAGGGACACGGGGCCTATGGCTACACCTTC. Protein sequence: CASSVGRKGHGAYGYTF.

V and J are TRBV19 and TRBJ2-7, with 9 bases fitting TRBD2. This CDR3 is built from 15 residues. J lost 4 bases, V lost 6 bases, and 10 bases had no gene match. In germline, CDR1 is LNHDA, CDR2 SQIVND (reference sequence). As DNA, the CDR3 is TGTGCCAGTAGCCAACCGGGACTAGCCTTTTACGAGCAGTACTTC. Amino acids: CASSQPGLAFYEQYF. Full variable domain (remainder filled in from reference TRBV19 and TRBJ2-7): DGGITQSPKYLFRKEGQNVTLSCEQNLNHDAMYWYRQDPGQGLRLIYYSQIVNDFQKGDIAEGYSVSREKKESFPLTVTSAQKNPTAFYLCASSQPGLAFYEQYFGPGTRLTVT.

The CDR3 DNA sequence: TGTGCCTGGAGTGGGGTACGCTACGAGCAGTACTTC. This translates into CAWSGVRYEQYF. The chain employs TRBV30 and TRBJ2-7; no firm D call. This CDR3 contains 12 residues. V was pared by 1 base and J by 3 bases, with 7 bases between. Germline lookup yields CDR1 GTSNPN and CDR2 SVGIG (reference sequence).

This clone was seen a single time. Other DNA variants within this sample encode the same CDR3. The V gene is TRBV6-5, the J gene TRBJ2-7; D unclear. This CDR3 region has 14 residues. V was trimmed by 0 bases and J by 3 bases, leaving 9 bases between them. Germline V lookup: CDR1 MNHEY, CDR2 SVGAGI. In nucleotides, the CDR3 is TGTGCCAGCAGTTACTCAGGGCCCCACTACGAGCAGTACTTC. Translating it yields CASSYSGPHYEQYF.

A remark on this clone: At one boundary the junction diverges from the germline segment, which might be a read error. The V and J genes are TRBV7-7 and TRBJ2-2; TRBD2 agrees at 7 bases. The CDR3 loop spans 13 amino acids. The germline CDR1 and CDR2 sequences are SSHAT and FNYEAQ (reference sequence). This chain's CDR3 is CASSRGDAGELFF. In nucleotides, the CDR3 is TGTGCTAGCAGCCGGGGGGATGCCGGGGAGCTGTTTTTT.

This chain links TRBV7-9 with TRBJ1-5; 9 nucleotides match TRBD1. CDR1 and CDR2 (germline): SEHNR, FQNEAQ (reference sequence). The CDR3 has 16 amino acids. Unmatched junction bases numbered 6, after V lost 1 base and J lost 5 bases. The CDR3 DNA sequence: TGTGCCAGCAGCTTAGAAGGGACAGGGATGCATCAGCCCCAGCATTTT. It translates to CASSLEGTGMHQPQHF.

CDR3 DNA sequence: TGCGCCAGCAGTCAATCGGGGACAACTAACTATGGCTACACCTTC. Protein product: CASSQSGTTNYGYTF. The V call is TRBV23-1, the J call TRBJ1-2; D perhaps matches TRBD1 (6 bases). TRBV23-1 is given ORF status, its function remaining uncertain. The CDR3 contains 15 residues. With 0 bases removed from V and 0 bases from J, the gap between germline ends came to 8 bases.

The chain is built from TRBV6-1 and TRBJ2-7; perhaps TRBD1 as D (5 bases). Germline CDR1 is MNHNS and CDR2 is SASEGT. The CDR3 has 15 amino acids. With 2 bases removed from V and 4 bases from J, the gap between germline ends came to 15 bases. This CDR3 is CASSELPFQGYEQYF. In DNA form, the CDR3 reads TGTGCCAGCAGTGAACTTCCCTTCCAGGGTTACGAGCAGTACTTC.

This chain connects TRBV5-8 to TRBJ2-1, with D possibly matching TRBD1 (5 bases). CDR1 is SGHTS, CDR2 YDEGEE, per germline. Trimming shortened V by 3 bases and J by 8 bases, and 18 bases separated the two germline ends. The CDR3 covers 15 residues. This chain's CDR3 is CASSSVRVVLYEQFF. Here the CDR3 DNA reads TGTGCCAGCAGCTCGGTCAGGGTGGTTTTGTATGAGCAGTTCTTC. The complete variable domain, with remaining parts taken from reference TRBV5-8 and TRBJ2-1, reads EAGVTQSPTHLIKTRGQQATLRCSPISGHTSVYWYQQALGLGLQFLLWYDEGEERNRGNFPPRFSGRQFPNYSSELNVNALELEDSALYLCASSSVRVVLYEQFFGPGTRLTVL.

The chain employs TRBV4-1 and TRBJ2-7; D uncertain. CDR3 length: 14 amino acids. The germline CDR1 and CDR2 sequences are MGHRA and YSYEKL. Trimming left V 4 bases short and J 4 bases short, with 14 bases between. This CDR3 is CASSPRHGTYEQYF. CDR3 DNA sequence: TGCGCCAGCAGCCCGCGACACGGAACGTACGAGCAGTACTTC.

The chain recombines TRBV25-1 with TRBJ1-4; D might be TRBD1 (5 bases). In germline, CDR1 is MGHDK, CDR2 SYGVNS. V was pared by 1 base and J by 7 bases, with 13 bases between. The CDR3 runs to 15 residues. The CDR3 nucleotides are TGTGCCAGCAGTGAATTCGGGACTATGGGTGAAAAACTGTTTTTT. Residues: CASSEFGTMGEKLFF.

The CDR3 protein is CASSYLTGTHEQYF. DNA of the CDR3: TGTGCCAGCAGCTACTTGACAGGAACCCACGAGCAGTACTTC. This rearrangement joins TRBV5-6 to TRBJ2-7; D possibly corresponds to TRBD1 (6 bases). Germline values: CDR1 SGHDT, CDR2 YYEEEE. The CDR3 totals 14 residues. Trimming shortened V by 3 bases and J by 5 bases, and 15 bases separated the two germline ends. The full variable domain, its missing parts supplied by reference TRBV5-6 and TRBJ2-7, is DAGVTQSPTHLIKTRGQQVTLRCSPKSGHDTVSWYQQALGQGPQFIFQYYEEEERQRGNFPDRFSGHQFPNYSSELNVNALLLGDSALYLCASSYLTGTHEQYFGPGTRLTVT.

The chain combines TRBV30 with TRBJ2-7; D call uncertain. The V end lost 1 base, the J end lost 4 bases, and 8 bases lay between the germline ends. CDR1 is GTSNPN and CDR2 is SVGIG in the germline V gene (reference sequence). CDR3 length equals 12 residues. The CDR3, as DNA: TGTGCCTGGAGTGACTTGTTTTACGAGCAGTACTTC. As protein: CAWSDLFYEQYF.

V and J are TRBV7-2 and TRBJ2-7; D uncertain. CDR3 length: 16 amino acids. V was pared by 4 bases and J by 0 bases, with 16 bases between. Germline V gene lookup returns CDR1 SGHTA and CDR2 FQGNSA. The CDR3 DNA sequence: TGTGCCAGCAGCTCTGGAGTATACACTTACTCCTACGAGCAGTACTTC. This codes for CASSSGVYTYSYEQYF.

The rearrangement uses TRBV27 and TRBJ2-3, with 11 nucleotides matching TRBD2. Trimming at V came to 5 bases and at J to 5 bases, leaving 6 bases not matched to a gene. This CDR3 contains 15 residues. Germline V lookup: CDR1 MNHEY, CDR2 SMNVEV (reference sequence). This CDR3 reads CASSALLAGVDTQYF. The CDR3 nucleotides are TGTGCCAGCAGTGCCTTACTAGCGGGAGTAGATACGCAGTATTTT.

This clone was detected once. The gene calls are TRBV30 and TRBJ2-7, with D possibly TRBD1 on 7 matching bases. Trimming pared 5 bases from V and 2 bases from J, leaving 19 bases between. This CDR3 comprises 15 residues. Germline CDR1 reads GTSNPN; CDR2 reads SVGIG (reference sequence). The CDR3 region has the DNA TGTGCCTGGGAGCGATATCAGGGGGGACCCTACGAGCAGTACTTC. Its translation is CAWERYQGGPYEQYF.

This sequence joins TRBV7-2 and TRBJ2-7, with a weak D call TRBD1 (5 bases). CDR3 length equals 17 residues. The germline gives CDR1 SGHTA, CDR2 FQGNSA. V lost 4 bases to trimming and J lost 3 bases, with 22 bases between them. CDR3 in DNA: TGTGCCAGCAGCTCTTCGTCGACAGTGCGTTGGGGCTACGAGCAGTACTTC. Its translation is CASSSSSTVRWGYEQYF.

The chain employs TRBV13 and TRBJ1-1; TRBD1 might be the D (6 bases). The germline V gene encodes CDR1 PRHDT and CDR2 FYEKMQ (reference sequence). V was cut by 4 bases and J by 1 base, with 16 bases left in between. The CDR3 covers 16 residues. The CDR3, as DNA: TGTGCCAGCAGCTCCGAACAGGGAGAGGGGAACACTGAAGCTTTCTTT. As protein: CASSSEQGEGNTEAFF.

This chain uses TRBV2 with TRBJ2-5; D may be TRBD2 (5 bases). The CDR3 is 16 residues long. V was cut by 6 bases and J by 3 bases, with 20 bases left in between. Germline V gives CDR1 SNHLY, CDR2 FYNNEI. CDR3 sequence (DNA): TGTGCCAGCAGAGACTTTGGGGTACGAGCGGAAGAGACCCAGTACTTC. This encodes CASRDFGVRAEETQYF.

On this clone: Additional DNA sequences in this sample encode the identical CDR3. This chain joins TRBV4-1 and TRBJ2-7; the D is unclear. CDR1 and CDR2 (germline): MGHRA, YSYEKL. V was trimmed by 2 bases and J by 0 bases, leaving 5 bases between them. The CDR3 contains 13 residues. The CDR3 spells CASSQRTSYEQYF. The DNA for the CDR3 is TGCGCCAGCAGCCAACGGACCTCCTACGAGCAGTACTTC.

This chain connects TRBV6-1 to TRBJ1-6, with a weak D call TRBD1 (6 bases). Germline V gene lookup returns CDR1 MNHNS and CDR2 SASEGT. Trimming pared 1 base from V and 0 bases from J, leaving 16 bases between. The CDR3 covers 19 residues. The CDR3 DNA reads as TGTGCCAGCAGTGAAGTAGGACAGTCCCGGAGCTCCTATAATTCACCCCTCCACTTT. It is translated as CASSEVGQSRSSYNSPLHF.

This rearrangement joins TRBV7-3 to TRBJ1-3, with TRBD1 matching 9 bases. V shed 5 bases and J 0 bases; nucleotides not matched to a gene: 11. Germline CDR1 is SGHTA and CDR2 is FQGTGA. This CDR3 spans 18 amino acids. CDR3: CASSLRDRVPLSGNTIYF. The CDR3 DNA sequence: TGTGCCAGCAGCCTCCGGGACAGGGTCCCCCTCTCTGGAAACACCATATATTTT.

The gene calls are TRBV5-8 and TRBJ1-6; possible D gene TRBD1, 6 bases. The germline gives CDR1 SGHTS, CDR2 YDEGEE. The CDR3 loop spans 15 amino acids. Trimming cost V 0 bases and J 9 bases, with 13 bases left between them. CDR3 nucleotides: TGTGCCAGCAGCTTGGGACAGGCCCACCTTTCACCCCTCCACTTT. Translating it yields CASSLGQAHLSPLHF.

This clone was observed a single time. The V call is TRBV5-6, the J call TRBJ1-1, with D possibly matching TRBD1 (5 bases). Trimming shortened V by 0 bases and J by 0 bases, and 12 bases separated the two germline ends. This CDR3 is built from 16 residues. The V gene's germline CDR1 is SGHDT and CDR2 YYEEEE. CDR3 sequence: CASSLGAGRLNTEAFF. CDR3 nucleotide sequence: TGTGCCAGCAGCTTGGGGGCAGGGAGATTGAACACTGAAGCTTTCTTT.

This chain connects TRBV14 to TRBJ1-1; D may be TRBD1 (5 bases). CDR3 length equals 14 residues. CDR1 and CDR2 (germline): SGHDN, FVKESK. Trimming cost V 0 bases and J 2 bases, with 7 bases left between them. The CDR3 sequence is CASSQEGVNTEAFF. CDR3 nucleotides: TGTGCCAGCAGCCAAGAGGGGGTTAACACTGAAGCTTTCTTT.

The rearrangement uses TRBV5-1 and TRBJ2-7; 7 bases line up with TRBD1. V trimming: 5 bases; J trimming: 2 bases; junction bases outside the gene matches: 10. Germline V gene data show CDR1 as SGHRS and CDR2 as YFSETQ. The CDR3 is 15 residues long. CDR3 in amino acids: CASSPTDRVAYEQYF. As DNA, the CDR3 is TGCGCCAGCAGTCCCACCGACAGGGTCGCCTACGAGCAGTACTTC.

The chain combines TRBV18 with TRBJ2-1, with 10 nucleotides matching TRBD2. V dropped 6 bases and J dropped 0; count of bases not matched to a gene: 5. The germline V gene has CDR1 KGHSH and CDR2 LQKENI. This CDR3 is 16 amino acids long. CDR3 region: CASSQTSGTSYNEQFF. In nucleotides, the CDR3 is TGTGCCAGCTCGCAAACTAGCGGGACCTCCTACAATGAGCAGTTCTTC.